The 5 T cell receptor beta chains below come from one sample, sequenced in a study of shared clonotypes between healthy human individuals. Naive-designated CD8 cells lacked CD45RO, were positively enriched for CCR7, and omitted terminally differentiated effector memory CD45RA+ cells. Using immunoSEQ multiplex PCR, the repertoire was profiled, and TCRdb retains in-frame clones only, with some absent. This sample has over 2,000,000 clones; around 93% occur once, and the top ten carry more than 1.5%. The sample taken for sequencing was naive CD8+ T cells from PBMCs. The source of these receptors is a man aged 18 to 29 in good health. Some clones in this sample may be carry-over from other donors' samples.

The CDR3 DNA is TGTGCCAGCAGCCTACTGCTAGCGGGAGGGACCACCGGGGAGCTGTTTTTT. Its protein product is CASSLLLAGGTTGELFF. The chain links TRBV7-6 to TRBJ2-2; 12 bases line up with TRBD2. The CDR3 has 17 amino acids. Germline assignment: CDR1 SGHVS and CDR2 FNYEAQ. The junction had 8 bases not matched to a gene; V was cut back by 5 bases and J by 4 bases.

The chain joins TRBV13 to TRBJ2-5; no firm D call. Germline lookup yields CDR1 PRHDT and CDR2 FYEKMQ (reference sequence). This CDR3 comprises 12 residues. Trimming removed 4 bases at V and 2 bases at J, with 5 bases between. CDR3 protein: CASSYTQETQYF. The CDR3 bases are TGTGCCAGCAGCTATACACAAGAGACCCAGTACTTC.

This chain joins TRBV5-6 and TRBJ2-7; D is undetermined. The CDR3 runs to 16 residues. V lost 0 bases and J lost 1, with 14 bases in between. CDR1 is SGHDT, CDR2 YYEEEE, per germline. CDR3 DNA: TGTGCCAGCAGCTTGGGTGGTGTAGGCCTTTCCTACGAGCAGTACTTC. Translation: CASSLGGVGLSYEQYF.

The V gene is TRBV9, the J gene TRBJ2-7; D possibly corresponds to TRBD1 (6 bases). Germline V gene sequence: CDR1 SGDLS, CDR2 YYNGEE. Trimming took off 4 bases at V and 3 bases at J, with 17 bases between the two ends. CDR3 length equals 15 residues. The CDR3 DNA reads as TGTGCCAGCAGCACTGGACAGCGATCTGACTACGAGCAGTACTTC. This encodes CASSTGQRSDYEQYF. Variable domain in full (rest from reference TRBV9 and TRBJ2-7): DSGVTQTPKHLITATGQRVTLRCSPRSGDLSVYWYQQSLDQGLQFLIQYYNGEERAKGNILERFSAQQFPDLHSELNLSSLELGDSALYFCASSTGQRSDYEQYFGPGTRLTVT.

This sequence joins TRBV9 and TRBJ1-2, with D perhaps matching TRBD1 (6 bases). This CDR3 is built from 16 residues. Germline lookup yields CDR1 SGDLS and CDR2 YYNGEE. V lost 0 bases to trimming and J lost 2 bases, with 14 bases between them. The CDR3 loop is CASSVAHGTPNYGYTF. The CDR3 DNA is TGTGCCAGCAGCGTAGCCCACGGGACACCCAACTATGGCTACACCTTC.